The next 10 T cell receptor beta chains were all read from a single sample in a study of CD8 T cells in Susac syndrome. cDNA came from roughly 0.53 to 1 ug RNA primed by random hexamers. One entry per CDR3 protein results from TCRdb running MiXCR on the immunoSEQ multiplex PCR reads. This table has 190,000 or so distinct CDR3 sequences, nearly 95% appearing once. Sequencing input: CD4+ T cells from PBMCs. These receptors were taken from a human donor with multiple sclerosis.

The chain recombines TRBV3-1 with TRBJ1-5; perhaps TRBD1 as D (5 bases). The CDR3 covers 16 residues. Per the germline V gene, CDR1 is LGHDT and CDR2 is YNNKEL (reference sequence). V shed 0 bases and J shed 2 bases, with 11 bases lying between them. The CDR3 DNA is TGTGCCAGCAGCCAAGATGCAGGGTTGGGCAATCAGCCCCAGCATTTT. This translates into CASSQDAGLGNQPQHF.

V is TRBV5-1 and J is TRBJ1-1, with D perhaps matching TRBD1 (6 bases). Germline loops: CDR1 SGHRS, CDR2 YFSETQ. The length of the CDR3 is 12 residues. The V and J ends lost 2 bases and 6 bases respectively, with 8 bases between them. As DNA, the CDR3 is TGCGCCAGCAGCTTACCAGGGGCTGAAGCTTTCTTT. Its translation is CASSLPGAEAFF.

The rearrangement joins TRBV9 to TRBJ1-2, with 8 bases aligning to TRBD1. The CDR3 is 12 amino acids. Per germline, CDR1 SGDLS and CDR2 YYNGEE. Trimming at V came to 6 bases and at J to 8 bases, leaving 6 bases not matched to a gene. The CDR3 here is CASKQGVGGYTF. The CDR3 region has the DNA TGTGCCAGCAAACAGGGGGTCGGAGGCTACACCTTC.

The chain has TRBV19 and TRBJ2-7; 12 bases are a match to TRBD1. There are 15 residues in the CDR3. V trimming: 5 bases; J trimming: 4 bases; junction bases outside the gene matches: 6. Germline V CDR1 and CDR2: LNHDA, SQIVND (reference sequence). CDR3 coding DNA: TGTGCCAGTAGTGAACCGGGACAGGGGGCGTACGAGCAGTACTTC. As protein: CASSEPGQGAYEQYF.

The chain links TRBV19 to TRBJ2-2; D gene ambiguous. CDR1 and CDR2 (germline): LNHDA, SQIVND (reference sequence). Trimming removed 3 bases from V and 4 bases from J, with 6 bases in between. The CDR3 is 13 amino acids. In DNA, the CDR3 is TGTGCCAGTAGTATTATGGGCACCGGGGAGCTGTTTTTT. Its translation: CASSIMGTGELFF.

The rearrangement links TRBV4-1 to TRBJ1-2, with no clear D. Germline V lookup: CDR1 MGHRA, CDR2 YSYEKL. The CDR3 consists of 12 residues. Trimming pared 6 bases from V and 5 bases from J, leaving 10 bases between. CDR3 in DNA: TGCGCCAGCAGTTCTCGGGAGTATGGCTACACCTTC. Encoded protein: CASSSREYGYTF.

The chain couples TRBV15 to TRBJ2-7; a possible D gene is TRBD1 (7 bases). V was clipped by 8 bases and J by 9 bases, with 20 bases between them. Germline loops: CDR1 LNHNV, CDR2 YYDKDF (reference sequence). CDR3 length: 13 amino acids. The CDR3 DNA reads as TGTGCCACCGCAGGGGGGCCGCTTTATTTGCAGTACTTC. Translating it yields CATAGGPLYLQYF. The whole variable domain, remainder taken from reference TRBV15 and TRBJ2-7, is DAMVIQNPRYQVTQFGKPVTLSCSQTLNHNVMYWYQQKSSQAPKLLFHYYDKDFNNEADTPDNFQSRRPNTSFCFLDIRSPGLGDTAMYLCATAGGPLYLQYFGPGTRLTVT.

The gene calls are TRBV30 and TRBJ1-4, with 7 bases fitting TRBD1. Germline V gene lookup returns CDR1 GTSNPN and CDR2 SVGIG (reference sequence). This CDR3 is 13 amino acids long. V was pared by 5 bases and J by 6 bases, with 6 bases of the junction left unmatched. The DNA of the CDR3 is TGTGCCTGGCTCCGACAGGGAGATGAAAAACTGTTTTTT. It yields the protein CAWLRQGDEKLFF.

CDR3 sequence reads: CASSLLGLRDSPLHF. The CDR3 coding sequence is TGTGCCAGCAGTTTATTGGGGTTACGAGATTCACCCCTCCACTTT. The chain joins TRBV28 to TRBJ1-6, with D unclear. This CDR3 region has 15 residues. The V and J ends lost 1 base and 8 bases respectively, with 12 bases between them. Germline assignment: CDR1 MDHEN and CDR2 SYDVKM. The entire variable domain, with the rest obtained from reference TRBV28 and TRBJ1-6, is as follows: DVKVTQSSRYLVKRTGEKVFLECVQDMDHENMFWYRQDPGLGLRLIYFSYDVKMKEKGDIPEGYSVSREKKERFSLILESASTNQTSMYLCASSLLGLRDSPLHFGNGTRLTVT.

The table lists this clonotype with a count of one. This rearrangement joins TRBV12-3 or TRBV12-4 to TRBJ1-5; D might be TRBD1 (6 bases). Trimming took 2 bases from V and 4 from J, leaving 12 bases between them. The CDR3 covers 15 residues. The CDR3 protein is CASSLSGGANQPQHF. CDR3 sequence (DNA): TGTGCCAGCAGTTTAAGCGGGGGGGCGAATCAGCCCCAGCATTTT.